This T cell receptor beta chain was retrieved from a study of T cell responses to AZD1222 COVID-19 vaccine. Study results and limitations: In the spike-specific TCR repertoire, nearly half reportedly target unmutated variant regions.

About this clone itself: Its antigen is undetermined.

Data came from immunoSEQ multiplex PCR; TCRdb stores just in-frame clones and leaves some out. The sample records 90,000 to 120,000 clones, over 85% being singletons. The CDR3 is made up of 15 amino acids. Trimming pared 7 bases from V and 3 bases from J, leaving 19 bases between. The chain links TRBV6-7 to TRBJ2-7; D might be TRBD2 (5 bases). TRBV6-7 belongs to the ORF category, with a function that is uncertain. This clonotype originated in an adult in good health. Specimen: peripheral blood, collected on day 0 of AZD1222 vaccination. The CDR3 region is CASNSTRVICYEQYF. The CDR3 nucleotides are TGTGCCAGCAACAGCACGAGGGTGATCTGCTACGAGCAGTACTTC.